These T cell receptor beta chains were read from a single sample in a study of radiation and T cells in renal cell carcinoma. Data came from immunoSEQ multiplex PCR; TCRdb stores just in-frame clones and leaves some out. The profile covers about 130,000 clones, with 70% to 90% appearing a single time and 5.8% taken by the ten largest. The sequencing here drew on blood, taken from a patient whose treatment included radiotherapy and nephrectomy. These receptors were obtained from a woman aged 70-85 years with renal cell carcinoma. The CDR3 runs from the conserved cysteine through the conserved F or W. A D gene is named only where the DNA matches it firmly. Some rows have no size entry. The others give once, few or many, or a class for an expanded clone.

j_call clone_size v_call d_call cdr3_nt cdr3_aa
TRBJ2-5 . TRBV29-1 TRBD1 TGCAGCGGCACAGGGACAGGGGGGGACAGTAGGACCCAGTACTTC CSGTGTGGDSRTQYF
TRBJ1-4 . TRBV2 . TGTGCCAGCAGTGGCAGGGGAAACGAAAAACTGTTTTTT CASSGRGNEKLFF
TRBJ1-4 . TRBV5-1 . TGCGCCAGCAGCCCGACTGGAACTAATGAAAAACTGTTTTTT CASSPTGTNEKLFF
TRBJ1-5 . TRBV6-5 . TGTGCCAGCAGTTATCTCCAGGGGCATCAGCCCCAGCATTTT CASSYLQGHQPQHF
TRBJ1-2 . TRBV25-1 TRBD1 TGTGCCAGCAGTGAGAACTACCGGGACAGTCGGGGCTACACCTTC CASSENYRDSRGYTF
TRBJ2-3 . TRBV16 . TGTGCCAGCAGCCAATCGGTCACAGTTCTCACAGATACGCAGTATTTT CASSQSVTVLTDTQYF
TRBJ2-3 once TRBV7-9 TRBD2 TGTGCCAGCAGCGCCTTGGGACTAGCGGTCACAGATACGCAGTATTTT CASSALGLAVTDTQYF
TRBJ1-2 . TRBV27 . TGTGCCAGCAGTCCTCCCTGGGGTGGAGGCTACACCTTC CASSPPWGGGYTF
TRBJ1-4 . TRBV18 . TGTGCCAGCTCACAAGCTTGGAATGAAAAACTGTTTTTT CASSQAWNEKLFF
TRBJ1-5 . TRBV6-1 . TGTGCCAGCAGTGACAGGGTTCGTCAGCCCCAGCATTTT CASSDRVRQPQHF
TRBJ1-3 once TRBV6-5 TRBD1 TGTGCCAGCAGCCTAAGTGACAGGGGTGGAAACACCATATATTTT CASSLSDRGGNTIYF
TRBJ2-3 once TRBV9 . TGTGCCAGCAGCGCGCCCCGGGGGGCCGTCACAGATACGCAGTATTTT CASSAPRGAVTDTQYF
TRBJ1-1 . TRBV6-1 . TGTGCCAGCAGTGAAAGTGGGCAGGCGAGAGGAGCTTTCTTT CASSESGQARGAFF
TRBJ1-1 few TRBV14 . TGTGCCAGCAGCCAAGCAGGGCTGGCTGTAGCTTTCTTT CASSQAGLAVAFF
TRBJ1-2 . TRBV5-4 TRBD1 TGTGCCAGCAGCTTACAGGGGACATACTATGGCTACACCTTC CASSLQGTYYGYTF
TRBJ2-7 . TRBV5-1 . TGCGCCAGCAGCTTGGCCATAAGGGCCGCGGGCTACGAGCAGTACTTC CASSLAIRAAGYEQYF
TRBJ1-2 once TRBV15 TRBD1 TGTGCCACCAGCCAGGGACAGCTCTATGGCTACACCTTC CATSQGQLYGYTF
TRBJ2-1 . TRBV11-2 TRBD2 TGTGCCAGCAGCTTAAGCGCCGGGACTATCTCGGATGAGCAGTTCTTC CASSLSAGTISDEQFF